Following are 20 T cell receptor beta chains from one sample sequenced in a study of blood T cells in healthy people across ages. A J-beta primer mix and a sample-barcoded 5' primer were used in a second PCR of roughly 6 to 12 cycles. TCRdb recomputed calls from the 5' RACE reads with MiXCR, one row per CDR3 protein. The data contain 600,000 to 1,000,000 distinct CDR3 sequences, 58% of them singletons. The specimen was blood. These receptors were collected from a man younger than 40 in good health.

This rearrangement joins TRBV9 to TRBJ2-1, with TRBD2 identical over 10 bases. This CDR3 spans 15 amino acids. Per the germline V gene, CDR1 is SGDLS and CDR2 is YYNGEE. J gave up 8 bases and V 0 bases, and 5 bases lay outside the gene matches. The chain's CDR3 is CASSVGLAGVDEQFF. The CDR3 bases are TGTGCCAGCAGCGTAGGGCTAGCGGGAGTTGATGAGCAGTTCTTC.

V is TRBV9 and J is TRBJ1-2; maybe TRBD1 (5 bases). The CDR3 extends over 15 amino acids. Trimming stripped 4 bases from V and 0 bases from J, with 13 bases between. CDR1 is SGDLS and CDR2 is YYNGEE in the germline V gene. This CDR3 reads CASSHGTDSNYGYTF. CDR3 nucleotide sequence: TGTGCCAGCAGCCATGGGACCGACTCTAACTATGGCTACACCTTC. Complete variable domain (other parts from reference TRBV9 and TRBJ1-2): DSGVTQTPKHLITATGQRVTLRCSPRSGDLSVYWYQQSLDQGLQFLIQYYNGEERAKGNILERFSAQQFPDLHSELNLSSLELGDSALYFCASSHGTDSNYGYTFGSGTRLTVV.

This clonotype turned up a few times. The V gene is TRBV7-2, the J gene TRBJ2-7; D is uncertain. TRBJ2-5 matches the DNA end more closely, so the J call is doubtful. Germline CDR1 SGHTA, CDR2 FQGNSA. This CDR3 contains 15 residues. The CDR3 spells CASSLEPGVLGTQYF. The CDR3 DNA sequence: TGTGCCAGCAGCTTAGAACCGGGCGTCCTGGGGACCCAGTACTTC.

V and J are TRBV29-1 and TRBJ2-7; D perhaps matches TRBD1 (6 bases). CDR1 SQVTM and CDR2 ANQGSEA come from the germline V gene. The CDR3 has 12 amino acids. The DNA for the CDR3 is TGCAGTGCCCGGGACACTGACTACGAGCAGTACTTC. Its translation is CSARDTDYEQYF.

This CDR3 is CASSKAFVPGGSYEQYF. CDR3 nucleotide sequence: TGTGCCAGCAGCAAAGCCTTCGTCCCCGGGGGGTCCTACGAGCAGTACTTC. The chain carries TRBV21-1 and TRBJ2-7; the DNA was not used to check the table's D call, TRBD1. TRBV21-1 is classified as a pseudogene. CDR3 length: 17 residues.

This clonotype appeared a single time. The chain uses TRBV28 and TRBJ2-2; D uncertain. The germline gives CDR1 MDHEN, CDR2 SYDVKM. Trimming shortened V by 11 bases and J by 5 bases, and 6 bases separated the two germline ends. The CDR3 loop spans 10 amino acids. CDR3 nucleotide sequence: TGTGCCCCCCTGACCGGGGAGCTGTTTTTT. It is translated as CAPLTGELFF.

This clonotype has more than one count but fewer than ten. This sequence joins TRBV12-5 and TRBJ2-5; D may correspond to TRBD1 or TRBD2 (5 bases each). The J call is doubtful: the DNA matches TRBJ2-7 better. This CDR3 comprises 12 residues. Germline loops: CDR1 LGHNT, CDR2 FRNRAP. The CDR3 region is CASGGRVYEQYF. Written as DNA, the CDR3 is TGTGCTAGTGGGGGGCGGGTCTACGAGCAGTACTTC.

J is TRBJ2-5 and V is TRBV6-5, with a possible D match to TRBD1 (6 bases). The J call may be faulty, since TRBJ2-7 better matches the DNA end. The CDR3 contains 14 residues. In germline, CDR1 is MNHEY, CDR2 SVGAGI. The CDR3 DNA reads as TGTGCCAGCAGGGTGGACAGACTAAAATACGAGCAGTACTTC. It is translated as CASRVDRLKYEQYF.

This clonotype came up a few times. The chain employs TRBV7-2 and TRBJ1-2; 7 bases map to TRBD1. Germline V gives CDR1 SGHTA, CDR2 FQGNSA. V trimming: 5 bases; J trimming: 6 bases; junction bases outside the gene matches: 12. The CDR3 is 15 residues long. The CDR3 DNA is TGTGCCAGCAGCCCCGACAGGGTGGCAGCTAATGGCTACACCTTC. Its protein is CASSPDRVAANGYTF.

The chain links TRBV7-8 to TRBJ2-1; D is undetermined. The CDR3 totals 13 residues. V was trimmed by 5 bases and J by 8 bases, leaving 13 bases between them. The germline V gene has CDR1 SGHVS and CDR2 FQNEAQ. The DNA of the CDR3 is TGTGCCAGCAGCCCTAGACCGTATGATGAGCAGTTCTTC. Amino acids: CASSPRPYDEQFF.

This clonotype was recorded only once. The chain employs TRBV3-1 and TRBJ2-1; weak D call: TRBD2 (6 bases). This CDR3 contains 16 residues. The germline gives CDR1 LGHDT, CDR2 YNNKEL (reference sequence). V was pared by 1 base and J by 1 base, with 11 bases between. CDR3 sequence (DNA): TGTGCCAGCAGCCAAGGGCGGGGCCGGTCCTACAATGAGCAGTTCTTC. Translation: CASSQGRGRSYNEQFF.

This clonotype was counted a single time. The gene calls are TRBV7-9 and TRBJ1-2; D might be TRBD1 (5 bases). Trimming stripped 5 bases from V and 0 bases from J, with 16 bases between. CDR1 SEHNR and CDR2 FQNEAQ come from the germline V gene (reference sequence). The CDR3 sequence is 16 residues long. This chain's CDR3 is CASSPKQTRANYGYTF. In DNA form, the CDR3 reads TGTGCCAGCAGCCCTAAGCAGACCAGGGCTAACTATGGCTACACCTTC.

The chain couples TRBV29-1 to TRBJ1-2; D not resolved. The CDR3 runs 13 residues. Between the trimmed V and J ends, which lost 2 bases and 2 bases, there was a span of 9 bases. The germline V gene encodes CDR1 SQVTM and CDR2 ANQGSEA. The CDR3 region is CSVEIGQNYGYTF. CDR3 sequence (DNA): TGCAGCGTTGAAATTGGCCAGAACTATGGCTACACCTTC.

This clonotype has only a few counts. The chain uses TRBV27 and TRBJ2-6; D is unclear. Germline CDR1 MNHEY, CDR2 SMNVEV (reference sequence). The CDR3 totals 13 residues. The V end was cut by 9 bases, the J end by 2 bases, with 8 bases between. In nucleotides, the CDR3 is TGTGCCAGTGCCGAAACTGGGGCCAACGTCCTGACTTTC. This translates into CASAETGANVLTF.

The V call is TRBV5-1, the J call TRBJ2-5; 7 bases are shared with TRBD1. Losses at the gene ends were 4 bases for V and 6 bases for J; bases not matched to a gene: 6. The V gene's germline CDR1 is SGHRS and CDR2 YFSETQ. This CDR3 has 13 residues. The CDR3 here is CASSGKTGQTQYF. The CDR3, as DNA: TGCGCCAGCAGCGGGAAGACAGGGCAGACCCAGTACTTC.

The CDR3 spells CSVNGLVADEQFF. CDR3 bases: TGCAGCGTGAACGGACTAGTCGCGGATGAGCAGTTCTTC. V and J are TRBV29-1 and TRBJ2-1; 7 positions agree with TRBD2. Germline assignment: CDR1 SQVTM and CDR2 ANQGSEA. The CDR3 extends over 13 amino acids. The junction had 10 bases not matched to a gene; V was cut back by 6 bases and J by 8 bases.

The V call is TRBV7-9, the J call TRBJ1-4; D unclear. Germline CDR1 is SEHNR and CDR2 is FQNEAQ (reference sequence). This CDR3 is 16 amino acids long. V gave up 1 base and J gave up 0 bases, with 9 bases separating them. Here the CDR3 reads CASSLGYRTTNEKLFF. The CDR3 nucleotides read TGTGCCAGCAGCTTAGGGTACAGAACAACTAATGAAAAACTGTTTTTT.

The genes are TRBV29-1 and TRBJ2-7, with 8 bases aligning to TRBD2. J was trimmed by 6 bases and V by 5 bases; bases with no gene match: 21. CDR3 length: 17 amino acids. Germline assignment: CDR1 SQVTM and CDR2 ANQGSEA. CDR3 in DNA: TGCAGCGTTAGGTCCCCTATCTCAGCGGGAGCTGTTAGCGAGCAGTACTTC. This codes for CSVRSPISAGAVSEQYF.

The rearrangement links TRBV13 to TRBJ1-2; perhaps TRBD1 as D (5 bases). This CDR3 region has 15 residues. The germline V gene encodes CDR1 PRHDT and CDR2 FYEKMQ (reference sequence). The V end was cut by 0 bases, the J end by 6 bases, with 14 bases between. CDR3 in amino acids: CASSLGGRVIDGYTF. The CDR3 coding sequence is TGTGCCAGCAGCTTAGGCGGCAGGGTGATTGATGGCTACACCTTC.

This clonotype was recorded a few times. The gene calls are TRBV20-1 and TRBJ2-7; D is possibly TRBD1 or TRBD2 (5 bases each). Germline CDR1 is DFQATT and CDR2 is SNEGSKA (reference sequence). V was pared by 7 bases and J by 3 bases, with 16 bases between. The length of the CDR3 is 13 residues. The CDR3 here is CSGTSGRYYEQYF. The DNA for the CDR3 is TGCAGTGGAACCTCGGGGCGGTACTACGAGCAGTACTTC.